This is a list of T cell receptor beta chains from one sample in a study of memory CD8 T cells in hepatitis C reinfection. The repertoire was sequenced with immunoSEQ multiplex PCR; TCRdb's copy has only in-frame clones and lacks some. The sample yields approximately 51,000 clones, under 90% seen once. The sequencing sample was made of naive CD8+ T cells sorted from blood. These TCRs come from a man in his late teens or twenties with hepatitis C virus infection. Both conserved end residues are part of each CDR3. Each record gives: D gene, J gene, V gene, clone size, CDR3 protein, CDR3 DNA. D genes are given only for firm matches. Where a row states a size, it is once, few, many or the class of an expanded clone; other rows omit it.

TRBD1,TRBJ2-7,TRBV28,.,CASSGTGVRSYEQYF,TGTGCCAGCAGTGGTACAGGGGTTCGGTCCTACGAGCAGTACTTC
.,TRBJ2-7,TRBV27,.,CASSLSLPTISPEQYF,TGTGCCAGCAGTTTATCGTTACCCACAATAAGTCCCGAGCAGTACTTC
.,TRBJ2-1,TRBV5-4,.,CASSLQDYDYNEQFF,TGTGCCAGCAGCTTACAGGACTACGATTACAATGAGCAGTTCTTC
.,TRBJ2-7,TRBV5-5,.,CASSPKEWHEQYF,TGTGCCAGCAGTCCTAAGGAGTGGCACGAGCAGTACTTC
TRBD1,TRBJ1-1,TRBV11-2,.,CASSLDLTGGTEAFF,TGTGCCAGCAGCCTCGATTTAACAGGGGGCACTGAAGCTTTCTTT
TRBD1,TRBJ2-7,TRBV7-9,.,CASSLAGTGSGEQYF,TGTGCCAGCAGCTTGGCCGGGACAGGTTCGGGCGAGCAGTACTTC
TRBD2,TRBJ2-1,TRBV7-2,.,CASSLITSGVYNEQFF,TGTGCCAGCAGCTTAATAACTAGCGGGGTTTACAATGAGCAGTTCTTC
.,TRBJ2-7,TRBV27,.,CASSPEGASYEQYF,TGTGCCAGCAGCCCGGAAGGGGCCTCCTACGAGCAGTACTTC
TRBD1,TRBJ1-5,TRBV4-1,once,CASSPATGTVTDTQHF,TGCGCCAGCAGCCCGGCGACAGGGACTGTCACAGATACGCAGCATTTT
.,TRBJ1-6,TRBV9,once,CASSSPLGANSPLHF,TGTGCCAGCAGCTCCCCGCTTGGGGCCAATTCACCCCTCCACTTT
.,TRBJ1-6,TRBV28,once,CASSSRPVRVHSPLHF,TGTGCCAGCAGCTCCCGTCCTGTCAGGGTTCATTCACCCCTCCACTTT
TRBD1,TRBJ2-3,TRBV27,.,CASSLDRGDTQYF,TGTGCCAGCAGCCTGGACAGGGGAGATACGCAGTATTTT
.,TRBJ2-3,TRBV27,.,CASSFVGATDAQYF,TGTGCCAGCAGTTTCGTAGGGGCCACAGATGCGCAGTATTTT
TRBD1,TRBJ2-5,TRBV6-1,.,CASSGDRGYVETQYF,TGTGCCAGCAGTGGAGACAGGGGGTATGTAGAGACCCAGTACTTC
TRBD1,TRBJ2-7,TRBV6-5,.,CASSAYRGPPYEQYF,TGTGCCAGCAGCGCCTACAGGGGCCCCCCCTACGAGCAGTACTTC
.,TRBJ2-4,TRBV29-1,.,CSVVVQNGAKNIQYF,TGCAGCGTTGTCGTACAGAACGGAGCCAAAAACATTCAGTACTTC
.,TRBJ2-1,TRBV5-1,.,CASSLAHGGEAHNEQFF,TGCGCCAGCAGCTTGGCCCACGGAGGGGAGGCGCACAATGAGCAGTTCTTC
.,TRBJ1-5,TRBV5-5,.,CASSPGGIAGQPQHF,TGTGCCAGCAGCCCCGGGGGGATTGCTGGGCAGCCCCAGCATTTT
.,TRBJ1-1,TRBV4-1,few,CASSQDRGGTEAFF,TGCGCCAGCAGCCAAGATCGGGGAGGAACTGAAGCTTTCTTT
TRBD1,TRBJ1-5,TRBV28,.,CASDRGNQPQHF,TGTGCCAGTGACAGGGGCAATCAGCCCCAGCATTTT
TRBD1,TRBJ1-2,TRBV15,.,CATSTDRGLSGYTF,TGTGCCACCAGCACCGACAGGGGGCTCTCTGGCTACACCTTC
TRBD2,TRBJ2-1,TRBV7-9,.,CASSPPPTSGGNEQFF,TGTGCCAGCAGCCCTCCCCCGACTAGCGGGGGGAATGAGCAGTTCTTC
.,TRBJ2-5,TRBV4-1,.,CASSQAGQPRETQYF,TGCGCCAGCAGCCAGGCCGGACAGCCGAGGGAGACCCAGTACTTC
.,TRBJ2-3,TRBV29-1,.,CSVEMENTDTQYF,TGCAGCGTTGAAATGGAGAACACAGATACGCAGTATTTT
.,TRBJ2-5,TRBV5-1,.,CASSLNRSQETQYF,TGCGCCAGCAGCTTGAACAGGTCCCAAGAGACCCAGTACTTC
.,TRBJ2-5,TRBV19,once,CASSIKEEETQYF,TGTGCCAGTAGTATAAAGGAGGAGGAGACCCAGTACTTC